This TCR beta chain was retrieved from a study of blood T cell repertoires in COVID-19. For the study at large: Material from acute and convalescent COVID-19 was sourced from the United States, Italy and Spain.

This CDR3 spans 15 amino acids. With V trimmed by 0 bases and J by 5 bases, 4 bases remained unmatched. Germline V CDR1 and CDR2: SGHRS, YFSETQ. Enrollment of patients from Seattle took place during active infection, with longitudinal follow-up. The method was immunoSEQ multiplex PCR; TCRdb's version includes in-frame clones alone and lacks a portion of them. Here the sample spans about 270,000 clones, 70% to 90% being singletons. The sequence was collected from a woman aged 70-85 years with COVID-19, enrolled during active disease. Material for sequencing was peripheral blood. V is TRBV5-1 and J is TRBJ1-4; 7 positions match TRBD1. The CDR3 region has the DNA TGCGCCAGCAGCTTGGGACAGGGTCAGAATGAAAAACTGTTTTTT. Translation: CASSLGQGQNEKLFF.